The T cell receptor (beta chain) under discussion was sequenced for a study of human T cells and chemical hapten exposure. Study-wide results and caveats: Sensitization with DPC brought no change to TCRs above 1 in 1000 in frequency.

Each cDNA molecule in the library carried unique molecular identifiers. Original handling: Per-sample TCR counts ranged from 23,224 to 690,600, median roughly 96,000. TCRdb itself ran the RACE reads through MiXCR, one entry per CDR3 protein. The authors' filters were not applied to this entry. The table records fewer than 85,000 distinct CDR3 sequences, about 8.6% of them present only once. Trimming removed 1 base from V and 6 bases from J, with 22 bases in between. This CDR3 has 17 residues. Germline CDR1 and CDR2: MDHEN and SYDVKM. Indicated time point: healthy volunteer bleed at 6 weeks. Blood, whole and unfractionated, served as the source for total RNA extraction. This clonotype came up many times. Its specificity is unknown.

The material sequenced was whole blood. V gene TRBV28 combines with J gene TRBJ2-7; D is possibly TRBD1 or TRBD2 (7 bases each). The TCR sequence derives from a female donor in good health. Some clones in this sample may be carry-over from other donors' samples. The CDR3 spells CASSLSKGQGEGLEQYF. The CDR3 DNA is TGTGCCAGCAGTTTATCCAAGGGGCAGGGGGAGGGGCTCGAGCAGTACTTC.